One sample yielded the 17 T cell receptor beta chains listed below, sequenced in a study of cytomegalovirus exposure and HLA in healthy donors. This PCR relied on a set of 60 Vbeta primers and 13 Jbeta primers. Assay used: immunoSEQ multiplex PCR; TCRdb lists only in-frame clones, some missing. The sample has roughly 200,000 clones, 73% seen once. The sequencing sample was made of PBMCs. These receptors were collected from a woman aged 25 to 45 in good health and CMV-seronegative.

The table lists this clone with a few counts. V is TRBV27 and J is TRBJ2-1, with 10 positions matching TRBD2. V was clipped by 1 base and J by 4 bases; unmatched bases: 7. This CDR3 is built from 17 residues. Germline V gene data show CDR1 as MNHEY and CDR2 as SMNVEV (reference sequence). CDR3 sequence (DNA): TGTGCCAGCAGTTTATACCCTAGCGGGGGTCTGTACAATGAGCAGTTCTTC. Protein product: CASSLYPSGGLYNEQFF.

This chain joins TRBV5-4 and TRBJ2-7; the match to TRBD1 covers 9 bases. This CDR3 has 14 amino acids. Germline V CDR1 and CDR2: SGHNT, YYREEE (reference sequence). J lost 5 bases, V lost 4 bases, and 7 bases had no gene match. The CDR3: CASSPRDRVHEQYF. DNA of the CDR3: TGTGCCAGCAGCCCCCGGGACAGGGTCCACGAGCAGTACTTC.

This clone has just one count. At the DNA level, this CDR3 is encoded by other sequences in the same sample as well. This sequence joins TRBV9 and TRBJ2-1; 11 bases line up with TRBD2. This CDR3 comprises 15 residues. The germline V gene has CDR1 SGDLS and CDR2 YYNGEE. The V segment lost 2 bases and the J segment 4 bases; nucleotides outside the gene matches: 2. CDR3: CASSVGTSGYNEQFF. CDR3 bases: TGTGCCAGCAGCGTTGGGACTAGCGGTTACAATGAGCAGTTCTTC.

The V and J genes are TRBV6-6 and TRBJ2-7; 7 bases fit TRBD1. V lost 5 bases and J lost 5; bases outside the gene matches: 6. The CDR3 is 13 residues long. Germline V gene lookup returns CDR1 MNHNY and CDR2 SVGAGI (reference sequence). This CDR3 reads CASSDRERNEQYF. CDR3 sequence (DNA): TGTGCCAGCAGTGACAGGGAAAGGAACGAGCAGTACTTC.

The rearrangement uses TRBV7-3 and TRBJ2-1; no firm D call. V gave up 5 bases and J gave up 2 bases, with 13 bases separating them. The CDR3 runs to 15 residues. The germline V gene has CDR1 SGHTA and CDR2 FQGTGA. The CDR3: CASSVDQATYNEQFF. CDR3 bases: TGTGCCAGCAGCGTAGACCAAGCGACCTACAATGAGCAGTTCTTC.

The chain is built from TRBV19 and TRBJ2-7, with 10 bases aligning to TRBD1. The CDR3 is made up of 15 amino acids. V dropped 4 bases and J dropped 3; count of bases not matched to a gene: 6. Germline V CDR1 and CDR2: LNHDA, SQIVND (reference sequence). CDR3 region: CASSTPRTGGYEQYF. The CDR3 nucleotides are TGTGCCAGTAGTACCCCCAGGACAGGGGGCTACGAGCAGTACTTC.

The table lists this clone with a count of one. The chain is built from TRBV5-4 and TRBJ1-1; the D gene is possibly TRBD1 (6 bases). V lost 5 bases and J lost 4, with 12 bases in between. The germline V gene encodes CDR1 SGHNT and CDR2 YYREEE (reference sequence). This CDR3 contains 13 residues. CDR3 residues: CASSATGGTEAFF. The CDR3 nucleotides read TGTGCCAGCAGTGCGACAGGAGGCACTGAAGCTTTCTTT. The full variable domain, completed using reference TRBV5-4 and TRBJ1-1, is ETGVTQSPTHLIKTRGQQVTLRCSSQSGHNTVSWYQQALGQGPQFIFQYYREEENGRGNFPPRFSGLQFPNYSSELNVNALELDDSALYLCASSATGGTEAFFGQGTRLTVV.

By frequency in the sample, this clone is medium-sized. The chain employs TRBV7-8 and TRBJ1-1, with TRBD1 matching over 7 bases. J lost 0 bases, V lost 5 bases, and 9 bases had no gene match. This CDR3 contains 16 residues. CDR1 and CDR2 (germline): SGHVS, FQNEAQ. The CDR3 loop reads CASSPRLGQVNTEAFF. CDR3 coding DNA: TGTGCCAGCAGCCCTCGGCTCGGACAGGTGAACACTGAAGCTTTCTTT.

This chain uses TRBV25-1 with TRBJ2-7; 11 positions agree with TRBD2. Germline V gene sequence: CDR1 MGHDK, CDR2 SYGVNS. V was pared by 2 bases and J by 7 bases, with 7 bases of the junction left unmatched. This CDR3 region has 15 residues. CDR3 in DNA: TGTGCCAGCAGTGAAGTAGCGGGAGGGCCAGAAGAGCAGTACTTC. Translating it yields CASSEVAGGPEEQYF.

The V and J genes are TRBV5-1 and TRBJ2-7; TRBD2 might be the D (6 bases). V lost 0 bases and J lost 7, with 17 bases in between. This CDR3 spans 15 amino acids. CDR1 is SGHRS and CDR2 is YFSETQ in the germline V gene. CDR3 DNA sequence: TGCGCCAGCAGCTTGGAGAACCCCGGCGGAGGGGAGCAGTACTTC. Amino acids: CASSLENPGGGEQYF.

This clone came up a few times. The rearrangement links TRBV4-1 to TRBJ2-5; 7 bases match TRBD2. This CDR3 spans 16 amino acids. Losses at the gene ends were 2 bases for V and 3 bases for J; bases not matched to a gene: 9. Germline V CDR1 and CDR2: MGHRA, YSYEKL. The CDR3 is CASSQSGGFTKETQYF. The CDR3 DNA reads TGCGCCAGCAGCCAATCGGGGGGATTTACCAAAGAGACCCAGTACTTC.

The V and J genes are TRBV5-4 and TRBJ1-6; no definite D call. The CDR3 consists of 14 residues. Per germline, CDR1 SGHNT and CDR2 YYREEE (reference sequence). The ends were cut back, 3 bases at V and 13 bases at J, with 17 bases in the middle. CDR3 in DNA: TGTGCCAGCAGCTCGAGCGACTCTTGGCTGCCCCTCCACTTT. Protein sequence: CASSSSDSWLPLHF.

CDR3 sequence (DNA): TGTGCCAGCACAAGGGACAGGGGGGACTATGGCTACACCTTC. It specifies CASTRDRGDYGYTF. The chain couples TRBV2 to TRBJ1-2, with 11 bases aligning to TRBD1. Germline CDR1 SNHLY, CDR2 FYNNEI. The junction had 4 bases not matched to a gene; V was cut back by 7 bases and J by 3 bases. CDR3 length: 14 amino acids.

The chain links TRBV14 to TRBJ2-3; D unclear. Trimming removed 3 bases from V and 4 bases from J, with 11 bases in between. Per the germline V gene, CDR1 is SGHDN and CDR2 is FVKESK. This CDR3 is 14 amino acids long. The CDR3 sequence is CASSQARFADTQYF. The DNA of the CDR3 is TGTGCCAGCAGCCAGGCACGATTTGCAGATACGCAGTATTTT.

The chain has TRBV5-1 and TRBJ2-2; D not resolved. From germline, CDR1 is SGHRS and CDR2 YFSETQ. The V end lost 1 base, the J end lost 0 bases, and 7 bases lay between the germline ends. The CDR3 length is 15 residues. CDR3 protein: CASSLKRANTGELFF. CDR3 sequence (DNA): TGCGCCAGCAGCTTGAAACGGGCGAACACCGGGGAGCTGTTTTTT.

This clone was detected a few times. V is TRBV7-8 and J is TRBJ2-7; TRBD1 matches at 9 bases. V lost 5 bases, J lost 2 bases, and 7 bases stayed unmatched. The CDR3 is 15 amino acids. The V gene's germline CDR1 is SGHVS and CDR2 FQNEAQ. The CDR3 region is CASSLTGGSTYEQYF. In DNA form, the CDR3 reads TGTGCCAGCAGCCTGACAGGGGGTTCTACCTACGAGCAGTACTTC.

The rearrangement links TRBV6-1 to TRBJ1-2; TRBD1 matches at 9 bases. Looked up from germline, CDR1 is MNHNS and CDR2 is SASEGT. J gave up 8 bases and V 6 bases, and 7 bases lay outside the gene matches. CDR3 length: 13 amino acids. In nucleotides, the CDR3 is TGTGCCAGCAGAAAGGGACAGGGTGAAGGCTACACCTTC. It translates to CASRKGQGEGYTF.